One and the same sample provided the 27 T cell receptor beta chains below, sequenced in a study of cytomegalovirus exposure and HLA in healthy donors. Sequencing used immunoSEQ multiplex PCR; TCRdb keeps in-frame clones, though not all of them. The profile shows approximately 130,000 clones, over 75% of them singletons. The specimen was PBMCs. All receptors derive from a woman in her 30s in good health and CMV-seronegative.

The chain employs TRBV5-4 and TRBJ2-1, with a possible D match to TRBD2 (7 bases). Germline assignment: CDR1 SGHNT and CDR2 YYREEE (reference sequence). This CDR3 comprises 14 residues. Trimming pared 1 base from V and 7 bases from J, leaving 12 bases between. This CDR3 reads CASSLRGAGNEQFF. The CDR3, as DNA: TGTGCCAGCAGCTTGCGGGGGGCTGGGAATGAGCAGTTCTTC.

Here the CDR3 reads CASTADSRSGNTIYF. CDR3 nucleotides: TGCGCCAGCACCGCGGACTCACGCTCTGGAAACACCATATATTTT. The chain links TRBV5-1 to TRBJ1-3; D not certain. The germline CDR1 and CDR2 sequences are SGHRS and YFSETQ. Between the trimmed V and J ends, which lost 6 bases and 0 bases, there was a span of 13 bases. CDR3 length equals 15 residues.

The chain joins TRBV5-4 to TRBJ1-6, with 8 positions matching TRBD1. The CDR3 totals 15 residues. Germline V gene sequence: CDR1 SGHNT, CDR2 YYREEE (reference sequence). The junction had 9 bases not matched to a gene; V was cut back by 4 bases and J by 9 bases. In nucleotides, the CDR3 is TGTGCCAGCAGCCAACGGACAGGGCAGAGTTCACCCCTCCACTTT. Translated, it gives CASSQRTGQSSPLHF.

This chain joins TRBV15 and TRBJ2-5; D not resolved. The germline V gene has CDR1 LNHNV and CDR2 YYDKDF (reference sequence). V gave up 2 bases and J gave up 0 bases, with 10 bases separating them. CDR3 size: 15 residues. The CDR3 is CATSRTLADQETQYF. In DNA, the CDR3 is TGTGCCACCAGCAGAACCCTCGCGGACCAAGAGACCCAGTACTTC.

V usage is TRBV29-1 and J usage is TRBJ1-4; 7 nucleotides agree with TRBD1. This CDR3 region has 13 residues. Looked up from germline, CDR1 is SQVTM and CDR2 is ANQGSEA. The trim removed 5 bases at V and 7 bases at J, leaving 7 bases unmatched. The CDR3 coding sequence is TGCAGCGTTACAGGGGCCCCAGGTGAAAAACTGTTTTTT. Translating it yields CSVTGAPGEKLFF.

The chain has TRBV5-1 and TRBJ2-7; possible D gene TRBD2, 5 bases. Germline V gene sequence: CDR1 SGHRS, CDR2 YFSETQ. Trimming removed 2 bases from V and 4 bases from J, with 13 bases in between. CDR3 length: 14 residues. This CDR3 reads CASSFLSGSYEQYF. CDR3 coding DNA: TGCGCCAGCAGCTTCTTATCGGGATCTTACGAGCAGTACTTC.

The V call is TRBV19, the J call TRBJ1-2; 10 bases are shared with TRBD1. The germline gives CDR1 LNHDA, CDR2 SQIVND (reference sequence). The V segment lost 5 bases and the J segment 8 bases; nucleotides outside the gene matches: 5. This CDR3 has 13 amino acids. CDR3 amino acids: CASSLGDRGGYTF. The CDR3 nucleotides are TGTGCCAGTAGTCTGGGGGACAGGGGCGGCTACACCTTC.

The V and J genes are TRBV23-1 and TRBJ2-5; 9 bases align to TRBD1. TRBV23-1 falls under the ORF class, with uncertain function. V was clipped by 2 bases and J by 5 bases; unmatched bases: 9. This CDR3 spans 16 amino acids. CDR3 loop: CASSQPPGQGTETQYF. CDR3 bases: TGCGCCAGCAGTCAACCGCCGGGACAGGGTACCGAGACCCAGTACTTC.

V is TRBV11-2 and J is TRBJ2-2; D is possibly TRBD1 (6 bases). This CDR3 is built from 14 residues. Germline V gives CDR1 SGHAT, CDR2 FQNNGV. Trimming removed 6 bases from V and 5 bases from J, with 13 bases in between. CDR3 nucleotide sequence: TGTGCCAGCAGGGCGGACAGAGATACCGGGGAGCTGTTTTTT. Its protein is CASRADRDTGELFF. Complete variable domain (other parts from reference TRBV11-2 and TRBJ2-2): EAGVAQSPRYKIIEKRQSVAFWCNPISGHATLYWYQQILGQGPKLLIQFQNNGVVDDSQLPKDRFSAERLKGVDSTLKIQPAKLEDSAVYLCASRADRDTGELFFGEGSRLTVL.

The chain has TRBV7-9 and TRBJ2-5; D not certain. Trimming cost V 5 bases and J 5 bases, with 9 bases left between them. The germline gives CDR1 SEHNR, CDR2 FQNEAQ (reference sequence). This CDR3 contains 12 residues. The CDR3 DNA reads TGTGCCAGCAGCCCGAACTGGGAGACCCAGTACTTC. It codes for CASSPNWETQYF. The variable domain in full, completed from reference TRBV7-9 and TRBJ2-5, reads DTGVSQNPRHKITKRGQNVTFRCDPISEHNRLYWYRQTLGQGPEFLTYFQNEAQLEKSRLLSDRFSAERPKGSFSTLEIQRTEQGDSAMYLCASSPNWETQYFGPGTRLLVL.

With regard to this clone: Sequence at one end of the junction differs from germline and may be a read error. The CDR3 nucleotides read TGTGCCAGCAGCTACCGGGACTGGACTCACTTC. It codes for CASSYRDWTHF. This chain joins TRBV6-1 and TRBJ2-4; a possible D gene is TRBD2 (6 bases). The CDR3 sequence is 11 residues long. CDR1 is MNHNS and CDR2 is SASEGT in the germline V gene.

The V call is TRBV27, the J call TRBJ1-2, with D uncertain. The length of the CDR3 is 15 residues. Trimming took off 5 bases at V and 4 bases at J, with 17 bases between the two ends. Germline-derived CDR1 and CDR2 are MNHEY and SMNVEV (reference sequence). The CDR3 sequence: CASSPRGRTLYGYTF. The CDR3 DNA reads TGTGCCAGCAGTCCCAGAGGCCGCACCCTCTATGGCTACACCTTC.

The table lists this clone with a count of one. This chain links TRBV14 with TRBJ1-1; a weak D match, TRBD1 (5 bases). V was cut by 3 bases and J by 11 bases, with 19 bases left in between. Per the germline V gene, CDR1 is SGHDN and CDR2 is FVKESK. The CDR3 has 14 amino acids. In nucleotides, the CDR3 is TGTGCCAGCAGCCAGGGGAGGCAACAGGTAGACGCTTTCTTT. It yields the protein CASSQGRQQVDAFF. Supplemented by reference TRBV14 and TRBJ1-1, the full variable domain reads EAGVTQFPSHSVIEKGQTVTLRCDPISGHDNLYWYRRVMGKEIKFLLHFVKESKQDESGMPNNRFLAERTGGTYSTLKVQPAELEDSGVYFCASSQGRQQVDAFFGQGTRLTVV.

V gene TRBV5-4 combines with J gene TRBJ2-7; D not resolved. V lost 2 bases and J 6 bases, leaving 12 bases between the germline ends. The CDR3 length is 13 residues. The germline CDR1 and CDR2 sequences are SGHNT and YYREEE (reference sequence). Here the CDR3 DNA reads TGTGCCAGCAGCTTCCCGTGGCATCCCGAGCAGTACTTC. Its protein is CASSFPWHPEQYF.

The CDR3 loop reads CASSFLAGGFYEQYF. CDR3 in DNA: TGTGCCAGCAGCTTTCTAGCGGGGGGGTTTTACGAGCAGTACTTC. This chain connects TRBV7-2 to TRBJ2-7; 12 bases match TRBD2. The trim removed 3 bases at V and 4 bases at J, leaving 4 bases unmatched. This CDR3 has 15 amino acids. Looked up from germline, CDR1 is SGHTA and CDR2 is FQGNSA.

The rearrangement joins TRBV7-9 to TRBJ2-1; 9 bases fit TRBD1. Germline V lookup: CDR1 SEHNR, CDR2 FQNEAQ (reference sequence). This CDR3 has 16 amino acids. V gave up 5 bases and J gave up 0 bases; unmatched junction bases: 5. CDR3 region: CASSATGGPSYNEQFF. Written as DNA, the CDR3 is TGTGCCAGCAGCGCTACAGGGGGCCCCTCCTACAATGAGCAGTTCTTC.

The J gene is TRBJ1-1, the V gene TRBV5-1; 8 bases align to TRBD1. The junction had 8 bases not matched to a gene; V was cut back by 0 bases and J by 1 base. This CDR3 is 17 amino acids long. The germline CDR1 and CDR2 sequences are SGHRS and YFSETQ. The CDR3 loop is CASSLARDRGPNTEAFF. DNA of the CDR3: TGCGCCAGCAGCTTGGCCAGAGACAGGGGCCCGAACACTGAAGCTTTCTTT.

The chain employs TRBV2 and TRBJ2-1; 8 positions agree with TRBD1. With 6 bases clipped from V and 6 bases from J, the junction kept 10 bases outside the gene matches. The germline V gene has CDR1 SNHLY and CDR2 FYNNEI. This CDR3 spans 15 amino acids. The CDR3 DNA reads TGTGCCAGCAGACCCCCGGACAGGGCCTCCAATGAGCAGTTCTTC. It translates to CASRPPDRASNEQFF.

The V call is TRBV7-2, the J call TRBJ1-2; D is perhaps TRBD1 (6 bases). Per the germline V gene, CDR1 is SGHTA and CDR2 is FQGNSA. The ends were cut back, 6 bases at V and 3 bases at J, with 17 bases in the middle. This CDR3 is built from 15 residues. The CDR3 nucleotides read TGTGCCAGCAGTCCCGCCTGGGGGGGCGACTATGGCTACACCTTC. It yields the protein CASSPAWGGDYGYTF.

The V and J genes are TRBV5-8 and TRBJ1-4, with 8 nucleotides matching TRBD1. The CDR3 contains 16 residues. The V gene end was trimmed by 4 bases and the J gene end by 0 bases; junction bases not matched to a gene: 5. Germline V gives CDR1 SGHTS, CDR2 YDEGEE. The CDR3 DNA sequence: TGTGCCAGCAGCGGGGACAGGCTCGCAACTAATGAAAAACTGTTTTTT. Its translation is CASSGDRLATNEKLFF.

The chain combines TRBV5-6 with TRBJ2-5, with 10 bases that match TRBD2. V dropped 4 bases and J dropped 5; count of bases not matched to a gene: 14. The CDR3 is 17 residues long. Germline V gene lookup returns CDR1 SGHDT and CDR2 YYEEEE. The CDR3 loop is CASSPDPTSGVPETQYF. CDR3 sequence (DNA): TGTGCCAGCAGCCCCGACCCTACTAGCGGGGTGCCGGAGACCCAGTACTTC.

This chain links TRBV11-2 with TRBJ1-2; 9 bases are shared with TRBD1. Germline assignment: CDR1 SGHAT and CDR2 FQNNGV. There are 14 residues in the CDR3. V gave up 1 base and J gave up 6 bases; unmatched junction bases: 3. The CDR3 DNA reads TGTGCCAGCAGCTTAGTGGGACAGGGAAATGGCTACACCTTC. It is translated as CASSLVGQGNGYTF.

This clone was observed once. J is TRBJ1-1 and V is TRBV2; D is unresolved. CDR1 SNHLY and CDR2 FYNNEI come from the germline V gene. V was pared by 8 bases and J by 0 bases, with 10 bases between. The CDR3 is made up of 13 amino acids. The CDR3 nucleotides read TGTGCCAGCCTGGCACTATTGAACACTGAAGCTTTCTTT. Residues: CASLALLNTEAFF.

This CDR3 is CASSLGTPQRRETQYF. In nucleotides, the CDR3 is TGTGCCAGCAGCTTAGGGACACCCCAGAGACGAGAGACCCAGTACTTC. V usage is TRBV7-6 and J usage is TRBJ2-5, with TRBD1 as a possible D gene (5 bases). The CDR3 sequence is 16 residues long. V lost 1 base and J 4 bases, leaving 16 bases between the germline ends. Germline CDR1 and CDR2: SGHVS and FNYEAQ.

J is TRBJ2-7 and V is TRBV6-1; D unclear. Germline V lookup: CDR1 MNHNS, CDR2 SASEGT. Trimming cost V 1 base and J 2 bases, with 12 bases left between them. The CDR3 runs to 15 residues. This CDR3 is CASSEVGFVPYEQYF. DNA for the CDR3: TGTGCCAGCAGTGAAGTGGGCTTTGTTCCCTACGAGCAGTACTTC.

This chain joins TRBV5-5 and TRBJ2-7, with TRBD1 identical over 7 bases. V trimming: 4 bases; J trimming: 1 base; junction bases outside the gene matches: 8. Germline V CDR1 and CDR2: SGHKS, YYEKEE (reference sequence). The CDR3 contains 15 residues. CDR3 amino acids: CASSRDRARSYEQYF. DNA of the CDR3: TGTGCCAGCAGCAGGGACAGAGCGAGGTCCTACGAGCAGTACTTC.

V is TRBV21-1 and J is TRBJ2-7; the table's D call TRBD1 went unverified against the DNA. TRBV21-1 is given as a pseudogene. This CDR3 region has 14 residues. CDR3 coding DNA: TGTGCCAGCAGCAGGGGGACAGGGGGCTACGAGCAGTACTTC. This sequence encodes CASSRGTGGYEQYF.